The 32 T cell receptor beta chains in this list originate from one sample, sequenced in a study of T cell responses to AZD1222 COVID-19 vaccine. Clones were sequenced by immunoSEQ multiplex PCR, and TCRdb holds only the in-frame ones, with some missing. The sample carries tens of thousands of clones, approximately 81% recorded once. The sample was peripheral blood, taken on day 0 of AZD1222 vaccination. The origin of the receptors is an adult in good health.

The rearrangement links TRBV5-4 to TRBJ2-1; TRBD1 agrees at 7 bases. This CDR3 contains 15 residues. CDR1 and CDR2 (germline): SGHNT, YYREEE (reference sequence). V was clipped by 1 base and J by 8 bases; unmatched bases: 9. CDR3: CASSLRGRQDDEQFF. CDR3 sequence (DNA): TGTGCCAGCAGCTTGAGGGGGCGGCAAGACGATGAGCAGTTCTTC.

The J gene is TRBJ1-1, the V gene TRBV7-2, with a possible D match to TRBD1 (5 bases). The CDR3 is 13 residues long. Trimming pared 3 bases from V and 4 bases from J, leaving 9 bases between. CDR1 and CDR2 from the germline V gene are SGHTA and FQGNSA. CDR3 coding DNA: TGTGCCAGCAGCTTCGCGGGGGTCACTGAAGCTTTCTTT. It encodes CASSFAGVTEAFF.

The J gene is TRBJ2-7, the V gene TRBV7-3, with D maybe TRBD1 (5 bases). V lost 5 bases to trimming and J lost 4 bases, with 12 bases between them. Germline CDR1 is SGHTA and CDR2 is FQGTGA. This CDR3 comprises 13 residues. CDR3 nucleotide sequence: TGTGCCAGCAGCGTACATAAGGGGTACGAGCAGTACTTC. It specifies CASSVHKGYEQYF. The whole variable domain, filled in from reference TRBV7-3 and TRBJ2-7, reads GAGVSQTPSNKVTEKGKYVELRCDPISGHTALYWYRQSLGQGPEFLIYFQGTGAADDSGLPNDRFFAVRPEGSVSTLKIQRTERGDSAVYLCASSVHKGYEQYFGPGTRLTVT.

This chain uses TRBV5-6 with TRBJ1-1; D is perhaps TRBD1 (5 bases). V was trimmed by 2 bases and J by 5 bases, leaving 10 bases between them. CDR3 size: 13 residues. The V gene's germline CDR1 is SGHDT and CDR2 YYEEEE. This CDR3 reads CASSLLGDTEAFF. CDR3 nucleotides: TGTGCCAGCAGCTTATTAGGGGATACTGAAGCTTTCTTT.

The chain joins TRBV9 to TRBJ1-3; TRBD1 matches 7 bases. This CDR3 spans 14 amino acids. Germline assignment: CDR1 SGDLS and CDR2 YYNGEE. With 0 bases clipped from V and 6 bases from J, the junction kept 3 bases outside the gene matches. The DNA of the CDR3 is TGTGCCAGCAGCGTAGGCGGGACAGCAAACACCATATATTTT. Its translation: CASSVGGTANTIYF.

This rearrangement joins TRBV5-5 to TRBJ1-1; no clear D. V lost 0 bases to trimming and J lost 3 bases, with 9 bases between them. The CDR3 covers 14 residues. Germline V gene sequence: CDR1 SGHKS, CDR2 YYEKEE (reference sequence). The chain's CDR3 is CASSLALIDTEAFF. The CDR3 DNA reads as TGTGCCAGCAGCTTGGCCTTAATAGACACTGAAGCTTTCTTT.

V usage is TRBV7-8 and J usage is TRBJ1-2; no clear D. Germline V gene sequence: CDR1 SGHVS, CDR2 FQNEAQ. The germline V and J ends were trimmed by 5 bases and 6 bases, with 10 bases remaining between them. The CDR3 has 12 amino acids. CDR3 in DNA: TGTGCCAGCAGCCTACAGTACGATGGCTACACCTTC. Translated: CASSLQYDGYTF.

The CDR3 is CASSQVGGLYNSPLHF. DNA for the CDR3: TGTGCCAGCAGCCAAGTAGGCGGGCTCTATAATTCACCCCTCCACTTT. This chain connects TRBV3-1 (or the pseudogene TRBV3-2) to TRBJ1-6; D call uncertain. CDR3 size: 16 residues. From germline, CDR1 is LGHDT and CDR2 YNNKEL (reference sequence). Deletions cut 1 base from V and 3 bases from J, with 10 bases between.

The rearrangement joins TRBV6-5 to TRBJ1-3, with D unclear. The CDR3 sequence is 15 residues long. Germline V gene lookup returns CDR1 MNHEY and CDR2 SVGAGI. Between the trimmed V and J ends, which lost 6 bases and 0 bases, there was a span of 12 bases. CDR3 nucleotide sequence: TGTGCCAGCAGGCCGACTCGGTCCTCTGGAAACACCATATATTTT. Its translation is CASRPTRSSGNTIYF.

The DNA for the CDR3 is TGCGCCAGCAGTCACCCAACTTCCAACACTGAAGCTTTCTTT. Translated: CASSHPTSNTEAFF. V and J are TRBV23-1 and TRBJ1-1; D is uncertain. TRBV23-1 is identified as an open reading frame with a role that is uncertain. Trimming shortened V by 3 bases and J by 2 bases, and 10 bases separated the two germline ends. The CDR3 loop spans 14 amino acids.

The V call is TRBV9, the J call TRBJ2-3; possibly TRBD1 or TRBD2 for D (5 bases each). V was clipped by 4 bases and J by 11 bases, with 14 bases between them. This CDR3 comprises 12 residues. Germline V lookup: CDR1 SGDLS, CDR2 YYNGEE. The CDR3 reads CASSPEGRMQYF. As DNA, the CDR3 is TGTGCCAGCAGCCCCGAGGGACGTATGCAGTATTTT.

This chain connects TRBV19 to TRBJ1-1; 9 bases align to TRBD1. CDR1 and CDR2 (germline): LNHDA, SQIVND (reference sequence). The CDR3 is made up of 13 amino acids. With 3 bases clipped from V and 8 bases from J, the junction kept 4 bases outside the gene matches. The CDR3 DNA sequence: TGTGCCAGTAGTATGGGACAGGGAGGAGAAGCTTTCTTT. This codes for CASSMGQGGEAFF. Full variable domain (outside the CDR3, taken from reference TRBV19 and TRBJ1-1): DGGITQSPKYLFRKEGQNVTLSCEQNLNHDAMYWYRQDPGQGLRLIYYSQIVNDFQKGDIAEGYSVSREKKESFPLTVTSAQKNPTAFYLCASSMGQGGEAFFGQGTRLTVV.

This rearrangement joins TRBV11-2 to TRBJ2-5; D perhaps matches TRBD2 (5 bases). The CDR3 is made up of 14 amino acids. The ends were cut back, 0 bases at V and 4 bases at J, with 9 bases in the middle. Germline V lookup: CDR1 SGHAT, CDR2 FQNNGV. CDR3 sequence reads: CASSLDFGVETQYF. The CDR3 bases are TGTGCCAGCAGCTTAGATTTCGGGGTAGAGACCCAGTACTTC.

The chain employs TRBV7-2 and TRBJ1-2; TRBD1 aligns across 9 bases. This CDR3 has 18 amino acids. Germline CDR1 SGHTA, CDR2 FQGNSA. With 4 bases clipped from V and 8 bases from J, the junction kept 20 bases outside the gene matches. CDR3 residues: CASSWDLEGGQGFRGYTF. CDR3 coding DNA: TGTGCCAGCAGCTGGGACCTTGAGGGAGGACAGGGGTTTCGGGGCTACACCTTC.

CDR3 nucleotides: TGTGCCAGCAACTTAGGACAGGTTTCTGGAAACACCATATATTTT. It codes for CASNLGQVSGNTIYF. V is TRBV6-5 and J is TRBJ1-3, with 7 bases matching TRBD1. Germline CDR1 MNHEY, CDR2 SVGAGI. The CDR3 consists of 15 residues. V trimming: 7 bases; J trimming: 1 base; junction bases outside the gene matches: 7.

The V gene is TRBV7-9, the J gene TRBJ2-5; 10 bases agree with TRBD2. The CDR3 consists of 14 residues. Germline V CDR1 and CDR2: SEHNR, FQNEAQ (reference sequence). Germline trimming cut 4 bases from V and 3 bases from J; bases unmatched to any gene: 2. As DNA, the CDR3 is TGTGCCAGCAGCTCCGGACTAGCGGAAGAGACCCAGTACTTC. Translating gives CASSSGLAEETQYF. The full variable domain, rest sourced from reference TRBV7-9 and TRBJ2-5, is DTGVSQNPRHKITKRGQNVTFRCDPISEHNRLYWYRQTLGQGPEFLTYFQNEAQLEKSRLLSDRFSAERPKGSFSTLEIQRTEQGDSAMYLCASSSGLAEETQYFGPGTRLLVL.

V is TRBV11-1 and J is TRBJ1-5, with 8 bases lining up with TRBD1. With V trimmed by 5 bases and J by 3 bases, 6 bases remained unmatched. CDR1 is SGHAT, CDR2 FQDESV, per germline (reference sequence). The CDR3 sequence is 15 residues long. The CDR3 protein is CASSLGTGHNQPQHF. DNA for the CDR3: TGTGCCAGCAGCCTTGGGACAGGCCACAATCAGCCCCAGCATTTT.

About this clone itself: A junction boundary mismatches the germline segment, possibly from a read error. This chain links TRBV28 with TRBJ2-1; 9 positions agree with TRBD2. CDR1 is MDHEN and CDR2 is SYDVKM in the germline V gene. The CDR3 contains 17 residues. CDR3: CASSLYDGSGGRVGLVF. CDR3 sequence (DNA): TGTGCCAGCAGTTTATACGACGGGAGCGGGGGGCGCGTGGGTCTAGTCTTC.

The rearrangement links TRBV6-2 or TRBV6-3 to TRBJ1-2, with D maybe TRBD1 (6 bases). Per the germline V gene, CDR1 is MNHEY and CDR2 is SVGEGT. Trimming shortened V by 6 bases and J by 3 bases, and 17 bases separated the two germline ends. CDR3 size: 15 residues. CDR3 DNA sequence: TGTGCCAGCAGCCCCGGACAGAGAGAATACTATGGCTACACCTTC. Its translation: CASSPGQREYYGYTF.

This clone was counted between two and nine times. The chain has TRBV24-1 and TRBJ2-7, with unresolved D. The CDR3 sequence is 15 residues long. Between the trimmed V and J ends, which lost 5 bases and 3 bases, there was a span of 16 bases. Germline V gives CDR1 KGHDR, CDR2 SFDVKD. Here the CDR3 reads CATSASGAHSYEQYF. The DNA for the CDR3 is TGTGCCACCAGTGCGAGTGGCGCACACAGCTACGAGCAGTACTTC.

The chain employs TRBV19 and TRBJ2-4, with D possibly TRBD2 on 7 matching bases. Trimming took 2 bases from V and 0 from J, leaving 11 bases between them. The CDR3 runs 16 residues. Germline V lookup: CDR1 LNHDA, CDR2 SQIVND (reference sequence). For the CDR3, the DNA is TGTGCCAGTAGTATAAGGGGGGGACTAGCCAAAAACATTCAGTACTTC. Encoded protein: CASSIRGGLAKNIQYF.

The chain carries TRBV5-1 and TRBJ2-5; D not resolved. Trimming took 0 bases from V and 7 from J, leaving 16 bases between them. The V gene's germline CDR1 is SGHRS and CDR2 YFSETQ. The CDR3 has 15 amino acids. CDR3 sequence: CASSLGDKGLRTQYF. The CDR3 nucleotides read TGCGCCAGCAGCTTGGGCGACAAGGGTTTGAGGACCCAGTACTTC. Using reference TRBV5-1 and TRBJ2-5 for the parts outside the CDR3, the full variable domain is KAGVTQTPRYLIKTRGQQVTLSCSPISGHRSVSWYQQTPGQGLQFLFEYFSETQRNKGNFPGRFSGRQFSNSRSEMNVSTLELGDSALYLCASSLGDKGLRTQYFGPGTRLLVL.

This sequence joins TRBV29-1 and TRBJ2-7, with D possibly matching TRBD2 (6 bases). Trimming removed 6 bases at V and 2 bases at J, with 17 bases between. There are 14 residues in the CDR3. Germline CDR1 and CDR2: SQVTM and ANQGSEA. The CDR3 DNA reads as TGCAGCGTGGAGGGGCGGCAGGGACCCTACGAGCAGTACTTC. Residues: CSVEGRQGPYEQYF.

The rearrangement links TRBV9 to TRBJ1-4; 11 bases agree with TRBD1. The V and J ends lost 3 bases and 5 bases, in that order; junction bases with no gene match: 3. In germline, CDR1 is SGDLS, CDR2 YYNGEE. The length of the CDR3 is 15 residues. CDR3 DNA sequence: TGTGCCAGCAGCGGAGGACAGGGGGCAAATGAAAAACTGTTTTTT. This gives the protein CASSGGQGANEKLFF. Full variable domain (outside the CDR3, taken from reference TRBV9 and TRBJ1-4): DSGVTQTPKHLITATGQRVTLRCSPRSGDLSVYWYQQSLDQGLQFLIQYYNGEERAKGNILERFSAQQFPDLHSELNLSSLELGDSALYFCASSGGQGANEKLFFGSGTQLSVL.

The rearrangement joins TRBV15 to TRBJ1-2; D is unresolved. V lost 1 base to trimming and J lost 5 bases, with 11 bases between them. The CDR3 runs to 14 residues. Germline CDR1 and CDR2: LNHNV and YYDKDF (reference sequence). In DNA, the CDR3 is TGTGCCACCAGCAGAGGCCGGGGATCTTATGGCTACACCTTC. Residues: CATSRGRGSYGYTF.

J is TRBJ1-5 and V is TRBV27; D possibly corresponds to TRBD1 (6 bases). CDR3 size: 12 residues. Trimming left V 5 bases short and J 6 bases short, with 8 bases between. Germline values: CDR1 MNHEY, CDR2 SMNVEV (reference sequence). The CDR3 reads CASSETGQPQHF. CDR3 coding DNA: TGTGCCAGCAGTGAGACAGGTCAGCCCCAGCATTTT.

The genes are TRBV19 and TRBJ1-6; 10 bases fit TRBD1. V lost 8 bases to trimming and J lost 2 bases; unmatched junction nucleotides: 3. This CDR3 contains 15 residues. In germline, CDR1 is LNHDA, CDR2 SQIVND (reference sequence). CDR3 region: CASRTGGTYNSPLHF. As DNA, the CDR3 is TGTGCCAGTCGGACAGGGGGGACCTATAATTCACCCCTCCACTTT. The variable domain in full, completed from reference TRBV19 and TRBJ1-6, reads DGGITQSPKYLFRKEGQNVTLSCEQNLNHDAMYWYRQDPGQGLRLIYYSQIVNDFQKGDIAEGYSVSREKKESFPLTVTSAQKNPTAFYLCASRTGGTYNSPLHFGNGTRLTVT.

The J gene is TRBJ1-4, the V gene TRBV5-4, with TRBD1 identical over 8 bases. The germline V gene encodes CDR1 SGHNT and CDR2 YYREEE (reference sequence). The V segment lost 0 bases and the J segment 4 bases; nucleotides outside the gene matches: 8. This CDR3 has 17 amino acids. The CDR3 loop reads CASSLALAGGGNEKLFF. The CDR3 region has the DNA TGTGCCAGCAGCTTGGCTTTGGCAGGGGGCGGTAATGAAAAACTGTTTTTT.

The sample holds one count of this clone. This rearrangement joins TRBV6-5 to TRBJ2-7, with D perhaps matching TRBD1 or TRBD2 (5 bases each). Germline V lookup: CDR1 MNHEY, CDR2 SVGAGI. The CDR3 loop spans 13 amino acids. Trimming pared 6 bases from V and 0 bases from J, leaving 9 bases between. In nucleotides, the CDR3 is TGTGCCAGCAGGGGGGAAAGCTCCTACGAGCAGTACTTC. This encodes CASRGESSYEQYF.

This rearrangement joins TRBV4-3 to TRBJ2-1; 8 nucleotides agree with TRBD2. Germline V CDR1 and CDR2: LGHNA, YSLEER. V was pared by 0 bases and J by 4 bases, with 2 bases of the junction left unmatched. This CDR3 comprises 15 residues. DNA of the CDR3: TGCGCCAGCAGCCAAGAACGGGGGGGGTACAATGAGCAGTTCTTC. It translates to CASSQERGGYNEQFF.

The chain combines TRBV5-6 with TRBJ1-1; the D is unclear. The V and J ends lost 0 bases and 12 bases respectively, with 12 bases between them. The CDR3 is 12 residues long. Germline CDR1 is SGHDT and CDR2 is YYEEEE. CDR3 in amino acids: CASSLADRESFF. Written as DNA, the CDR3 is TGTGCCAGCAGCTTGGCTGACCGGGAGTCTTTCTTT.

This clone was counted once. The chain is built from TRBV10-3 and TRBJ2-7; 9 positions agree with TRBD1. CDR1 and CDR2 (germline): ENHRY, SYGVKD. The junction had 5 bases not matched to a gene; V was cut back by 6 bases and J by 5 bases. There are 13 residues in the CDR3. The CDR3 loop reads CAISGTGSHEQYF. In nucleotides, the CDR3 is TGTGCCATCAGCGGGACAGGGTCCCACGAGCAGTACTTC.